These 18 T cell receptor beta chains were all obtained from the same sample, sequenced in a study of blood T cell repertoires in COVID-19. Here immunoSEQ multiplex PCR was the method, and the copy in TCRdb shows in-frame clones only, minus some. Among 250,000 to 300,000 clones listed, 87% were seen once. Material: peripheral blood. These receptor sequences come from a woman aged 45-65 years who had recovered from COVID-19.

This sequence joins TRBV4-3 and TRBJ2-7, with D tentatively TRBD2 (5 bases). Germline V gene data show CDR1 as LGHNA and CDR2 as YSLEER. The CDR3 runs to 16 residues. Trimming shortened V by 0 bases and J by 0 bases, and 12 bases separated the two germline ends. CDR3 sequence (DNA): TGCGCCAGCAGCCAAGATTGGACTTCTAGCTCCTACGAGCAGTACTTC. It specifies CASSQDWTSSSYEQYF.

This clone was detected once. This chain uses TRBV29-1 with TRBJ1-2; 7 bases line up with TRBD1. The CDR3 extends over 13 amino acids. From germline, CDR1 is SQVTM and CDR2 ANQGSEA. J lost 3 bases, V lost 7 bases, and 8 bases had no gene match. CDR3 residues: CSAFGGTDYGYTF. Written as DNA, the CDR3 is TGCAGCGCCTTTGGGGGGACAGACTATGGCTACACCTTC. Complete variable domain (other parts from reference TRBV29-1 and TRBJ1-2): SAVISQKPSRDICQRGTSLTIQCQVDSQVTMMFWYRQQPGQSLTLIATANQGSEATYESGFVIDKFPISRPNLTFSTLTVSNMSPEDSSIYLCSAFGGTDYGYTFGSGTRLTVV.

CDR3 protein: CASSGRTSGGQNTQYF. The DNA of the CDR3 is TGTGCCAGCAGCGGACGGACTAGCGGGGGTCAGAATACGCAGTATTTT. The rearrangement joins TRBV3-1 (or the pseudogene TRBV3-2) to TRBJ2-3, with 13 bases fitting TRBD2. The CDR3 consists of 16 residues. J lost 7 bases, V lost 5 bases, and 9 bases had no gene match. Germline-derived CDR1 and CDR2 are LGHDT and YNNKEL (reference sequence).

V usage is TRBV5-6 and J usage is TRBJ1-2; D gene unclear. Trimming pared 4 bases from V and 0 bases from J, leaving 16 bases between. The CDR3 sequence is 16 residues long. The germline V gene encodes CDR1 SGHDT and CDR2 YYEEEE. CDR3 amino acids: CASSPLVSRANYGYTF. The CDR3 coding sequence is TGTGCCAGCAGCCCCCTTGTGAGCCGAGCTAACTATGGCTACACCTTC.

V usage is TRBV19 and J usage is TRBJ1-2; 7 bases agree with TRBD1. In germline, CDR1 is LNHDA, CDR2 SQIVND (reference sequence). V trimming: 6 bases; J trimming: 0 bases; junction bases outside the gene matches: 10. This CDR3 contains 16 residues. The DNA of the CDR3 is TGTGCCAGTAGCGACGACAGGGCTTACTCTAACTATGGCTACACCTTC. It specifies CASSDDRAYSNYGYTF.

The V gene is TRBV19, the J gene TRBJ2-1, with 10 nucleotides matching TRBD2. CDR1 and CDR2 (germline): LNHDA, SQIVND (reference sequence). This CDR3 region has 15 residues. Losses at the gene ends were 6 bases for V and 2 bases for J; bases not matched to a gene: 4. The CDR3 is CASSLGLAAYNEQFF. CDR3 coding DNA: TGTGCCAGTAGCCTTGGACTAGCGGCCTACAATGAGCAGTTCTTC.

The chain couples TRBV28 to TRBJ2-3; 9 bases align to TRBD2. V dropped 7 bases and J dropped 4; count of bases not matched to a gene: 9. CDR3 length equals 15 residues. Germline CDR1 and CDR2: MDHEN and SYDVKM. CDR3 sequence: CASTTGTSRADTQYF. CDR3 in DNA: TGTGCCAGCACCACCGGGACTAGCCGCGCAGATACGCAGTATTTT.

V and J are TRBV12-5 and TRBJ1-5; D gene unclear. The germline V and J ends were trimmed by 0 bases and 4 bases, with 7 bases remaining between them. Germline CDR1 and CDR2: LGHNT and FRNRAP. The CDR3 contains 14 residues. The CDR3 region is CASGLVSANQPQHF. CDR3 bases: TGTGCTAGTGGTTTGGTGTCAGCGAATCAGCCCCAGCATTTT.

The chain carries TRBV9 and TRBJ2-2; 9 bases match TRBD1. V was pared by 3 bases and J by 5 bases, with 8 bases of the junction left unmatched. The CDR3 length is 16 residues. Germline V lookup: CDR1 SGDLS, CDR2 YYNGEE. CDR3 bases: TGTGCCAGCAGCGCCCATCTGACAGGGGGAACCGGGGAGCTGTTTTTT. Residues: CASSAHLTGGTGELFF.

The chain has TRBV7-9 and TRBJ2-3; 10 positions agree with TRBD2. Germline CDR1 is SEHNR and CDR2 is FQNEAQ (reference sequence). There are 15 residues in the CDR3. V was pared by 2 bases and J by 4 bases, with 3 bases of the junction left unmatched. The CDR3 loop is CASSLSGGAPDTQYF. CDR3 in DNA: TGTGCCAGCAGCTTAAGCGGGGGGGCCCCAGATACGCAGTATTTT.

V gene TRBV7-3 combines with J gene TRBJ1-1; no firm D call. The CDR3 is 13 residues long. Germline CDR1 reads SGHTA; CDR2 reads FQGTGA. V gave up 5 bases and J gave up 0 bases, with 7 bases separating them. CDR3 protein: CASSAYLNTEAFF. The CDR3 coding sequence is TGTGCCAGCAGCGCCTATCTGAACACTGAAGCTTTCTTT.

The J gene is TRBJ1-6, the V gene TRBV28; D perhaps matches TRBD1 (5 bases). The CDR3 consists of 16 residues. V was cut by 2 bases and J by 6 bases, with 14 bases left in between. Germline CDR1 reads MDHEN; CDR2 reads SYDVKM. CDR3 region: CASSLRTNWINSPLHF. The CDR3 coding sequence is TGTGCCAGCAGTTTACGGACAAACTGGATTAATTCACCCCTCCACTTT.

The chain couples TRBV9 to TRBJ1-3, with TRBD1 matching over 9 bases. CDR1 SGDLS and CDR2 YYNGEE come from the germline V gene. V trimming: 4 bases; J trimming: 6 bases; junction bases outside the gene matches: 8. This CDR3 region has 15 residues. CDR3 DNA sequence: TGTGCCAGCAGCCCCGCAGGACAGGGGCAAAACACCATATATTTT. Translating it yields CASSPAGQGQNTIYF. The complete variable domain, with remaining parts taken from reference TRBV9 and TRBJ1-3, reads DSGVTQTPKHLITATGQRVTLRCSPRSGDLSVYWYQQSLDQGLQFLIQYYNGEERAKGNILERFSAQQFPDLHSELNLSSLELGDSALYFCASSPAGQGQNTIYFGEGSWLTVV.

This clone occurred once. The V call is TRBV3-1 (or the pseudogene TRBV3-2), the J call TRBJ1-4, with D unresolved. Germline CDR1 and CDR2: LGHDT and YNNKEL (reference sequence). This CDR3 has 14 residues. Trimming shortened V by 0 bases and J by 7 bases, and 9 bases separated the two germline ends. The CDR3: CASSQESRGEKLFF. CDR3 sequence (DNA): TGTGCCAGCAGCCAAGAATCGAGAGGTGAAAAACTGTTTTTT.

This clone appeared a single time. The chain combines TRBV28 with TRBJ1-3; 9 bases are shared with TRBD1. This CDR3 comprises 18 residues. With V trimmed by 5 bases and J by 0 bases, 11 bases remained unmatched. The germline CDR1 and CDR2 sequences are MDHEN and SYDVKM. The CDR3 nucleotides read TGTGCCAGCAGTCCCCCAACCGGGACAGGGAGCTCTGGAAACACCATATATTTT. This codes for CASSPPTGTGSSGNTIYF.

This clone has a single count. The gene calls are TRBV24-1 and TRBJ2-1; no clear D gene. CDR3 size: 17 residues. V was shortened by 4 bases and J by 7 bases, with 22 bases between the two germline ends. CDR1 is KGHDR, CDR2 SFDVKD, per germline. CDR3 DNA sequence: TGTGCCACCAGTGACCCTAGAGGCGCTATGGGTAGAAATGAGCAGTTCTTC. This codes for CATSDPRGAMGRNEQFF.

The rearrangement links TRBV9 to TRBJ1-4, with D tentatively TRBD1 (5 bases). V dropped 0 bases and J dropped 7 bases, with 7 bases sitting between them. Germline V lookup: CDR1 SGDLS, CDR2 YYNGEE. There are 13 residues in the CDR3. The chain's CDR3 is CASSVGGAEKLFF. Here the CDR3 DNA reads TGTGCCAGCAGCGTAGGCGGGGCTGAAAAACTGTTTTTT.

This chain uses TRBV19 with TRBJ2-3, with 8 bases aligning to TRBD1. There are 15 residues in the CDR3. The germline CDR1 and CDR2 sequences are LNHDA and SQIVND (reference sequence). V lost 4 bases, J lost 6 bases, and 9 bases stayed unmatched. The CDR3 DNA reads as TGTGCCAGTAGTAACGGACAGGGCTTAGCGGATACGCAGTATTTT. It yields the protein CASSNGQGLADTQYF.